Given below is one T cell receptor (beta chain) in context. Antigen specificity is unknown. This specimen comes from a study of OX40 agonist ivuxolimab in advanced cancers. Study-wide context: Ivuxolimab, which is an agonistic anti-OX40 (CD134) antibody, was administered to the patients. Study-level results: Partly responding patients at 0.1-3.0 mg/kg showed some of the smallest clonal expansion.

Trimming left V 4 bases short and J 8 bases short, with 23 bases between. CDR3 length: 16 residues. Germline V CDR1 and CDR2: SEHNR, FQNEAQ (reference sequence). The table came from immunoSEQ multiplex PCR; TCRdb's copy has only in-frame clones and leaves some out. The sample includes about 100,000 clones, about nine tenths of them seen just once. The genes are TRBV7-9 and TRBJ1-2, with D tentatively TRBD1 (6 bases). This TCR was sampled from an adult with an advanced solid tumor such as melanoma, head and neck, liver or kidney cancer. Specimen: CD4+ or CD8+ T cells sorted from blood, collected in a trial of the OX40 agonist ivuxolimab. DNA of the CDR3: TGTGCCAGCAGCTCCATGACAGGACCGAAGGGGGGGGGCTACACCTTC. Translating gives CASSSMTGPKGGGYTF.